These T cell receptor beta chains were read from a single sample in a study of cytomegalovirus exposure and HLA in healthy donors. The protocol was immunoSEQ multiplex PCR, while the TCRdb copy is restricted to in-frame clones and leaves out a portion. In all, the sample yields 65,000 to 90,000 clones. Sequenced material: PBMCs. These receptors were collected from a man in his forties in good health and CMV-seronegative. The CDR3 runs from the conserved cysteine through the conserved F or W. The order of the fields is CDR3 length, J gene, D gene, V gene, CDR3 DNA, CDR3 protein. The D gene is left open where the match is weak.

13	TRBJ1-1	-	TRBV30	TGTGCCTGGAGTGTACAGATGGGTACTGAAGCTTTCTTT	CAWSVQMGTEAFF
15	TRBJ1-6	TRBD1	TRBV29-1	TGCAGCGTTAGAACAGGGGACACCTATAATTCACCCCTCCACTTT	CSVRTGDTYNSPLHF
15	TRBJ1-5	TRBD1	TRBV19	TGTGCCAGTACCCTGGACAGGGGGGGCAATCAGCCCCAGCATTTT	CASTLDRGGNQPQHF
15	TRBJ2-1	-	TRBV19	TGTGCCAGTAGGTCAGGGGCAGGTTCCTACAATGAGCAGTTCTTC	CASRSGAGSYNEQFF
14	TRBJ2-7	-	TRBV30	TGTGCCTGGAGTGTCAGGCGGACACTCTACGAGCAGTACTTC	CAWSVRRTLYEQYF
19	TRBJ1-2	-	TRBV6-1	TGTGCCAGCAGTGAACACAAACCTGGGTGGACAGCCCATAACTATGGCTACACCTTC	CASSEHKPGWTAHNYGYTF
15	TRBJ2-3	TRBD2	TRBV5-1	TGCGCCAGCAGCTTGAACGGGGGGGTCACAGATACGCAGTATTTT	CASSLNGGVTDTQYF
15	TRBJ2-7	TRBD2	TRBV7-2	TGTGCCAGCAGCTTAACTAGCGGATACTCCTACGAGCAGTACTTC	CASSLTSGYSYEQYF
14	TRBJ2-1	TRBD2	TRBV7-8	TGTGCCAGCAGCAGAGCGGGGGGGCCGAATGAGCAGTTCTTC	CASSRAGGPNEQFF
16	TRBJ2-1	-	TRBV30	TGTGCCTGGAGTGTTGTGGCGGGGGCCCCTTACAATGAGCAGTTCTTC	CAWSVVAGAPYNEQFF
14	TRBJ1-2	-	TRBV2	TGTGCCAGCAGTCCCGGGGGGGGGAACTATGGCTACACCTTC	CASSPGGGNYGYTF
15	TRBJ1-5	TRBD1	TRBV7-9	TGTGCCAGCAGCCAAGGACAGGGCGGCAATCAGCCCCAGCATTTT	CASSQGQGGNQPQHF
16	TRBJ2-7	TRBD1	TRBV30	TGTGCCTGGAGCCGACAGGGGGCTTCTTACACCTACGAGCAGTACTTC	CAWSRQGASYTYEQYF
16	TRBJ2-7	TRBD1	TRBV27	TGTGCCAGCAGTCCCCTAGACAGGGGGCCGTCCTACGAGCAGTACTTC	CASSPLDRGPSYEQYF
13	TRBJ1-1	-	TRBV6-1	TGTGCCAGCCACTTGTTTTTCGACACTGAAGCTTTCTTT	CASHLFFDTEAFF
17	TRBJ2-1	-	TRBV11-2	TGTGCCAGCAGCTTACTCAGGGTACTGAGCTCCTACAATGAGCAGTTCTTC	CASSLLRVLSSYNEQFF
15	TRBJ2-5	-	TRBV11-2	TGTGCCAGCACCGTGCAGGGCGGGACCCAAGAGACCCAGTACTTC	CASTVQGGTQETQYF
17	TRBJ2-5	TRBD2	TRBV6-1	TGTGCCAGCAGTGAAGCGCCCCCGGGGGGGCCGTATGAGACCCAGTACTTC	CASSEAPPGGPYETQYF
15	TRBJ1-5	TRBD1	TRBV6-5	TGTGCCAGCAGGACCGGGACAGGGATCAATCAGCCCCAGCATTTT	CASRTGTGINQPQHF
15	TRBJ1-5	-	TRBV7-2	TGTGCCAGCAGCCCCGGGGGGGCCAGCAATCAGCCCCAGCATTTT	CASSPGGASNQPQHF
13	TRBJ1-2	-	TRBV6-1	TGTGCCAGCAGTGCTCCCGACAGGTCCGGCTACACCTTC	CASSAPDRSGYTF
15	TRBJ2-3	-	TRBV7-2	TGTGCCAGCAGCTTCAAGGGAGCTAGCACAGATACGCAGTATTTT	CASSFKGASTDTQYF
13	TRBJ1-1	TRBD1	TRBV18	TGTGCCAGCTCACCAGGACAGGGCGCTGAAGCTTTCTTT	CASSPGQGAEAFF
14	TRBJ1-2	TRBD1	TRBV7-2	TGTGCCAGCAGCCCGAGACAGGGGAACTATGGCTACACCTTC	CASSPRQGNYGYTF
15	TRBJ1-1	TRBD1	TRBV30	TGTGCCTGGAGCATCTTCGGGACAGCCAACACTGAAGCTTTCTTT	CAWSIFGTANTEAFF
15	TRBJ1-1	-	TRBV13	TGTGCCAGCAGCGCACTAACGGACAGGAACACTGAAGCTTTCTTT	CASSALTDRNTEAFF
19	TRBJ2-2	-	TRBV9	TGTGCCAGCAGCGCGGAAGATTTACAGGGATTTACGGTCACCGGGGAGCTGTTTTTT	CASSAEDLQGFTVTGELFF
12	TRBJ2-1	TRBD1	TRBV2	TGTGCCAGCAGTCTACAGGGGCTCTTGCAGTTCTTC	CASSLQGLLQFF
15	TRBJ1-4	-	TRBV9	TGTGCCAGCAGCGTCGAGGGCCGAGGCAATGAAAAACTGTTTTTT	CASSVEGRGNEKLFF
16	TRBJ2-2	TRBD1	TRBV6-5	TGTGCCAGCAGTTGGACACAGGGGGCTGGGACCGGGGAGCTGTTTTTT	CASSWTQGAGTGELFF
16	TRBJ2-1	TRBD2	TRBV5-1	TGCGCCAGCAGCTTGGCTAGCGGGGGGCGTGACAATGAGCAGTTCTTC	CASSLASGGRDNEQFF
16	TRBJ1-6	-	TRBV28	TGTGCCAGCAGGCCCGATTTGAGCTCCTATAATTCACCCCTCCACTTT	CASRPDLSSYNSPLHF
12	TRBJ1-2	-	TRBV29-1	TGCAGCGTCCCCCACCAGAACTATGGCTACACCTTC	CSVPHQNYGYTF
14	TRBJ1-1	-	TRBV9	TGTGCCAGCAGCCCTCCAGGACAGCCAACTGAAGCTTTCTTT	CASSPPGQPTEAFF
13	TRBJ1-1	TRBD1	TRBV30	TGTGCCTGGTCTATCCCGGAACAGGGGGAAGCTTTCTTT	CAWSIPEQGEAFF
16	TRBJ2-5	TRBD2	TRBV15	TGTGCCACCAGCAGGGGACTAGCGGGGGAGCAAGAGACCCAGTACTTC	CATSRGLAGEQETQYF
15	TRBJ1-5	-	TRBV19	TGTGCCAGTAGTATAGTCGGAACAGACAATCAGCCCCAGCATTTT	CASSIVGTDNQPQHF
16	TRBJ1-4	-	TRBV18	TGTGCCAGCTCACCACCGCGGGGCCTAACTAATGAAAAACTGTTTTTT	CASSPPRGLTNEKLFF
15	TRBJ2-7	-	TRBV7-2	TGTGCCAGCAGCTTAGCCCTAGCGCCCTTTCACGAGCAGTACTTC	CASSLALAPFHEQYF
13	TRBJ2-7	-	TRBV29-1	TGCAGCGTGGGGTACGGACTCGCCTACGAGCAGTACTTC	CSVGYGLAYEQYF
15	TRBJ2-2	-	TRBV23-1	TGCGCCAGCAGTCTTAGAGGGAACAACACCGGGGAGCTGTTTTTT	CASSLRGNNTGELFF
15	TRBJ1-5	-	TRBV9	TGTGCCAGCAGCGTTGGGGCCACTCGCAATCAGCCCCAGCATTTT	CASSVGATRNQPQHF